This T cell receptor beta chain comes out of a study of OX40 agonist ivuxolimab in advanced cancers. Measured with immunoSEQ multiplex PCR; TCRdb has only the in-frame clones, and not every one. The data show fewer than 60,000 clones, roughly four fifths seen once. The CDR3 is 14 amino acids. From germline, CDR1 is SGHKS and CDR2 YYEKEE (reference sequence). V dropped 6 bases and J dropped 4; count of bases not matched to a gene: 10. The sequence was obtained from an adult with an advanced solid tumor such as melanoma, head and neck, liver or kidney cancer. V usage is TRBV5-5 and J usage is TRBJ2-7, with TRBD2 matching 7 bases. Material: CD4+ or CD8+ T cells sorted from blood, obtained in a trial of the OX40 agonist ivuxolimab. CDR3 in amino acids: CASTAVAGVYEQYF. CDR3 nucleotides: TGTGCCAGCACCGCGGTGGCGGGGGTATACGAGCAGTACTTC.